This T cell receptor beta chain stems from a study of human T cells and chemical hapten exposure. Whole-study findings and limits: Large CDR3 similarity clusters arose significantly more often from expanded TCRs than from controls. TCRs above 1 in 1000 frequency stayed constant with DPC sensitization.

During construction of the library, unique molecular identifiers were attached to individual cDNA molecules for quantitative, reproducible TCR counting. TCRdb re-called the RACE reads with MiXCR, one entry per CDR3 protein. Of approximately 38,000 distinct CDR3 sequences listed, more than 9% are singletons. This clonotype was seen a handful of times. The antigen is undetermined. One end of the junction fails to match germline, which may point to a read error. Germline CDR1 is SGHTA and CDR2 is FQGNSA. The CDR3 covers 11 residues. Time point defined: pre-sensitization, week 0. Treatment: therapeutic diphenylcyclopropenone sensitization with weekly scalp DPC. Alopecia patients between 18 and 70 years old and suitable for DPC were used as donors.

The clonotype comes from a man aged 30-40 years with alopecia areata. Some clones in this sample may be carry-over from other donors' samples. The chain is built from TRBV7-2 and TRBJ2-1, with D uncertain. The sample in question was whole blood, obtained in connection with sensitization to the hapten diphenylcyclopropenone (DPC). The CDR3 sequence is CASSEKKVPSF. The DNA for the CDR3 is TGTGCCAGCAGCGAGAAGAAGGTTCCTAGCTTC.